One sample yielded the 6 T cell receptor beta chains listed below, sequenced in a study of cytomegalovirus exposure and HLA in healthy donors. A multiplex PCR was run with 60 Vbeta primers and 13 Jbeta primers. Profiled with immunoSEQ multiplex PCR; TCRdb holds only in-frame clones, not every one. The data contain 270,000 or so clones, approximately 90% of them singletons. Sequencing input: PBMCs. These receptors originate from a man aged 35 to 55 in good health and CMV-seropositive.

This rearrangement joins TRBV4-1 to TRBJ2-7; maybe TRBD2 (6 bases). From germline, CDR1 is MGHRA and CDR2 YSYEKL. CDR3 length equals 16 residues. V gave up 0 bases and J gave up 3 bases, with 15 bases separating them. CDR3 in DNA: TGCGCCAGCAGCCAAGATTGGGCTAGCGATATCTACGAGCAGTACTTC. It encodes CASSQDWASDIYEQYF.

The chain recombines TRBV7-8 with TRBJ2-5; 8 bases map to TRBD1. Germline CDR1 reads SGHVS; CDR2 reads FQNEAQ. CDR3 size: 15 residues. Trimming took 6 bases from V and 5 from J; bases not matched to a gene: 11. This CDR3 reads CASSLKPRGRETQYF. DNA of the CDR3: TGTGCCAGCAGTCTAAAGCCCAGGGGGCGGGAGACCCAGTACTTC.

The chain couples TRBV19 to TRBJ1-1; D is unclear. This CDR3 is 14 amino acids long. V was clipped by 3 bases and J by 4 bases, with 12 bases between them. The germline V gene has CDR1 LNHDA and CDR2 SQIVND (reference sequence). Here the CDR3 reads CASSIGFSGTEAFF. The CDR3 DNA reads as TGTGCCAGTAGTATCGGGTTTTCGGGCACTGAAGCTTTCTTT.

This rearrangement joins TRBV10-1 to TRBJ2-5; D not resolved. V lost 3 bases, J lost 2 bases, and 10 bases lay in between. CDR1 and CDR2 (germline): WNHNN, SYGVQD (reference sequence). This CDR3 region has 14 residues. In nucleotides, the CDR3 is TGCGCCAGCAGTGAAGGAAACTATCAAGAGACCCAGTACTTC. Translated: CASSEGNYQETQYF.

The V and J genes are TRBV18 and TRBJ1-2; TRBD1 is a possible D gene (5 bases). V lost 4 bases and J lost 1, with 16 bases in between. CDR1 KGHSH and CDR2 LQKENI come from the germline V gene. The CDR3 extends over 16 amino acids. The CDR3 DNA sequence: TGTGCCAGCTCACTTGGGGTAGGACAAGATAACTATGGCTACACCTTC. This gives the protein CASSLGVGQDNYGYTF.

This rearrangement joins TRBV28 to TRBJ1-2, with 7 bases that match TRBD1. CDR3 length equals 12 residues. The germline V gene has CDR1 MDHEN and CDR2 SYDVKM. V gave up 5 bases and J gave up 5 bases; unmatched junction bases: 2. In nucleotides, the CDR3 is TGTGCCAGCAGTGGGGACAGTTATGGCTACACCTTC. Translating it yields CASSGDSYGYTF.